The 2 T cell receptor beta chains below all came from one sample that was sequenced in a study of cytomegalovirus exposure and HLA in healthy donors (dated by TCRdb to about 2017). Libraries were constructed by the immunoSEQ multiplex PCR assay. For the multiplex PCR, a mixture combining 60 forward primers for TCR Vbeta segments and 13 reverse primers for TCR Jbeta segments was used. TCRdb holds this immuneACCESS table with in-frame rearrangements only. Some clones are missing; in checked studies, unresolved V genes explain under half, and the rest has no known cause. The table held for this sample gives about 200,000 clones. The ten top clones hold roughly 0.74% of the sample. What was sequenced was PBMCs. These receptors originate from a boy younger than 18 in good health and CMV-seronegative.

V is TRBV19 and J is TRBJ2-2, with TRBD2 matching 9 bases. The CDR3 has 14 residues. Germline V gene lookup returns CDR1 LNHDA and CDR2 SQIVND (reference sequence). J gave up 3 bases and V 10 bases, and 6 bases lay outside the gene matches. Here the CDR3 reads CATAAGGYTGELFF. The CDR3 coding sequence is TGTGCCACTGCGGCGGGGGGGTACACCGGGGAGCTGTTTTTT.

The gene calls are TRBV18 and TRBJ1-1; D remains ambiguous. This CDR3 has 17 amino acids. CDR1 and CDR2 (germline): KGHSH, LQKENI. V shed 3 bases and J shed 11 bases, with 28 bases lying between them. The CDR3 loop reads CASSPSHPPVTLVGAFF. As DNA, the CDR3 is TGTGCCAGCTCACCCTCACACCCCCCCGTTACCCTGGTGGGCGCTTTCTTT.